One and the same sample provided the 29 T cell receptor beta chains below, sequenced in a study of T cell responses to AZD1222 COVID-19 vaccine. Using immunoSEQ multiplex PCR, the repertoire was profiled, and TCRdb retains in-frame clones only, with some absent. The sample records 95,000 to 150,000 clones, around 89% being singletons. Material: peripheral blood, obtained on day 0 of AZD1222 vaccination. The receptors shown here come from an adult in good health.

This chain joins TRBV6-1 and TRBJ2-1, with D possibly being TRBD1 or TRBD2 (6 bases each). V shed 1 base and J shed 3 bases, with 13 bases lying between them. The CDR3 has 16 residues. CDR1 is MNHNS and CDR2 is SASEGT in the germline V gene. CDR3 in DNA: TGTGCCAGCAGTGAAGAGAACGGGGGCTTCTACAATGAGCAGTTCTTC. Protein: CASSEENGGFYNEQFF.

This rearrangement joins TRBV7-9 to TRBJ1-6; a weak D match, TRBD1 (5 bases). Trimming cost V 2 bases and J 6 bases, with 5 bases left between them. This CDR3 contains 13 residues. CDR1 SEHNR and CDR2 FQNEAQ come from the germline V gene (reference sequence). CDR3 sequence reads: CASSLQGNSPLHF. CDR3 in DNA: TGTGCCAGCAGCTTACAGGGTAATTCACCCCTCCACTTT.

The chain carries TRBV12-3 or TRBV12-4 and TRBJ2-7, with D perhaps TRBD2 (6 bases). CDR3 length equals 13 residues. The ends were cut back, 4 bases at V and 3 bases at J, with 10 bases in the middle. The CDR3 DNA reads TGTGCCAGCAGTTCGGGACTGTTCTACGAGCAGTACTTC. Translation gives CASSSGLFYEQYF.

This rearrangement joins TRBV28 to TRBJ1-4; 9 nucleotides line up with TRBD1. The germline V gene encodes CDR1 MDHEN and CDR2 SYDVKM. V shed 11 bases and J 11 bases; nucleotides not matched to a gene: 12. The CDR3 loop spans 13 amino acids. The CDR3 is CAAETGGVRKLFF. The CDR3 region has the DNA TGTGCCGCGGAGACAGGGGGTGTGAGGAAACTGTTTTTT.

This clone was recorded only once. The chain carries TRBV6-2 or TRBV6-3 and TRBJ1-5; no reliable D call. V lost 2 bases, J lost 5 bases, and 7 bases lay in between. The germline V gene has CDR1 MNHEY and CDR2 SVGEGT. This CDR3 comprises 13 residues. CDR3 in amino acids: CASSYVSDQPQHF. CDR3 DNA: TGTGCCAGCAGTTACGTGTCCGATCAGCCCCAGCATTTT.

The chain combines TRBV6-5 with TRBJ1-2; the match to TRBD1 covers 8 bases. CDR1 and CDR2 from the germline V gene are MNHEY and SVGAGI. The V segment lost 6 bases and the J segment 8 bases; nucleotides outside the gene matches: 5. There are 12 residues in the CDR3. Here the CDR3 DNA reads TGTGCCAGCAGGCAGGGGGCTCGGGGCTACACCTTC. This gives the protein CASRQGARGYTF.

DNA for the CDR3: TGTGCCAGTAGTACCACACTGAACACTGAAGCTTTCTTT. Its protein product is CASSTTLNTEAFF. The chain is built from TRBV19 and TRBJ1-1, with D uncertain. The CDR3 sequence is 13 residues long. V lost 4 bases, J lost 0 bases, and 6 bases lay in between. CDR1 is LNHDA and CDR2 is SQIVND in the germline V gene (reference sequence).

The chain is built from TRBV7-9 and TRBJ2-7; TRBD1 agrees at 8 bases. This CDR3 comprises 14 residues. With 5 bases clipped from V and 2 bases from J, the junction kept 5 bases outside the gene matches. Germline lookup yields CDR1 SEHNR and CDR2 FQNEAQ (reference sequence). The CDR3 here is CASSGQGQAYEQYF. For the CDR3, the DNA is TGTGCCAGCAGCGGACAGGGACAGGCCTACGAGCAGTACTTC.

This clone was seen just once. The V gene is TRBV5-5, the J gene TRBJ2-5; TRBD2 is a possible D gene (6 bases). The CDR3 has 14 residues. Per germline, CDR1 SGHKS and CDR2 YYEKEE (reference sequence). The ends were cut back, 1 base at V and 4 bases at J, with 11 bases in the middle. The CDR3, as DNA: TGTGCCAGCAGCTTGCCGGGACTGGGAGAGACCCAGTACTTC. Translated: CASSLPGLGETQYF.

The CDR3 DNA follows: TGTGCCAGCCTTTCCCAACTCCAACGGGACACTGAAGCTTTCTTT. This translates into CASLSQLQRDTEAFF. This chain uses TRBV6-5 with TRBJ1-1, with no clear D. CDR1 is MNHEY and CDR2 is SVGAGI in the germline V gene. CDR3 length: 15 residues. Trimming left V 8 bases short and J 3 bases short, with 19 bases between.

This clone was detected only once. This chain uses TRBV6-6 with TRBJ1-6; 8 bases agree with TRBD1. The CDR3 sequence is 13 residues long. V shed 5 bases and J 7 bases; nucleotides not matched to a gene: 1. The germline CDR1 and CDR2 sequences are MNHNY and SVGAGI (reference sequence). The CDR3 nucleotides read TGTGCCAGCAGTGGACAGGGCAATTCACCCCTCCACTTT. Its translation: CASSGQGNSPLHF.

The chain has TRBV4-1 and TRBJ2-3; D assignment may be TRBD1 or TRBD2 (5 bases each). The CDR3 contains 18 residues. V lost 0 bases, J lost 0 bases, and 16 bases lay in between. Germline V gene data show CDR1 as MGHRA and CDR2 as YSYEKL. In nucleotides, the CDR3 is TGCGCCAGCAGCCAAGATCGGTTCGGGACGGGGAGCACAGATACGCAGTATTTT. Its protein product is CASSQDRFGTGSTDTQYF.

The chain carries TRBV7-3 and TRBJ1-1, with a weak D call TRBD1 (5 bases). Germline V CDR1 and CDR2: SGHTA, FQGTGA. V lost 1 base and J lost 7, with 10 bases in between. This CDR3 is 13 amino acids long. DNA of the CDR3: TGTGCCAGCAGCTTAAGTGGGGGGTTTGAAGCTTTCTTT. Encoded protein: CASSLSGGFEAFF.

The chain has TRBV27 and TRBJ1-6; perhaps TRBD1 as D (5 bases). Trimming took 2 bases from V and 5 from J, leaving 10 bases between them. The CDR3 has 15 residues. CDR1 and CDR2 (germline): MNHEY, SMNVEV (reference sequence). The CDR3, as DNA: TGTGCCAGCAGTTTAAGCAGGGCCCATAATTCACCCCTCCACTTT. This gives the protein CASSLSRAHNSPLHF.

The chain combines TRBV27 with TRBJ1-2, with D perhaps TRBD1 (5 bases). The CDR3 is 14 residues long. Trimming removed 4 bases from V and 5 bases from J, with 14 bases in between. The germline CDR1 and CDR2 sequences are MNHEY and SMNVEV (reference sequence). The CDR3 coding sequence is TGTGCCAGCAGTTCCAGCAGGGAGGTTTATGGCTACACCTTC. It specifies CASSSSREVYGYTF.

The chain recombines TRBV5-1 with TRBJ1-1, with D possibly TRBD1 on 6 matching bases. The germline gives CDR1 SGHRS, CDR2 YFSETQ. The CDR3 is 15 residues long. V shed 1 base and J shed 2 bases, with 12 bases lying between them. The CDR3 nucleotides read TGCGCCAGCAGCTTGATTTCAGGGGCCAACACTGAAGCTTTCTTT. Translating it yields CASSLISGANTEAFF.

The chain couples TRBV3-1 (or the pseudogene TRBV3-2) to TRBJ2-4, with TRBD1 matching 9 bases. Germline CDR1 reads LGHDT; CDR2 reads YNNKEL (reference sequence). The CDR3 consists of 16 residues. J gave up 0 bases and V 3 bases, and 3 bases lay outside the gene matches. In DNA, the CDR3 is TGTGCCAGCAGCCACGGGACAGGGCGAGCCAAAAACATTCAGTACTTC. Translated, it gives CASSHGTGRAKNIQYF.

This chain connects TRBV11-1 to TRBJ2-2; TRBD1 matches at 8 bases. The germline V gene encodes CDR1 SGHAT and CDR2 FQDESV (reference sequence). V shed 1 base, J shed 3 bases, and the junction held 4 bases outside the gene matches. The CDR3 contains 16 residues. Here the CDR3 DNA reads TGTGCCAGCAGCTTAGAATCAGGGGGCGACACCGGGGAGCTGTTTTTT. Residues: CASSLESGGDTGELFF.

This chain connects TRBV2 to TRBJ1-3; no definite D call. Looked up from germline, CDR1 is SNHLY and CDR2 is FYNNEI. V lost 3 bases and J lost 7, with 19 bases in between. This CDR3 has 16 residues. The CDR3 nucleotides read TGTGCCAGCAGTGAGGGCAGGACTGTGGTGGGGAACACCATATATTTT. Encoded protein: CASSEGRTVVGNTIYF.

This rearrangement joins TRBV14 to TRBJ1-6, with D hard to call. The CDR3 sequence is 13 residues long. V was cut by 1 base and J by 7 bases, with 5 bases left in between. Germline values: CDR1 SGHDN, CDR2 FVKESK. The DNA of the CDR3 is TGTGCCAGCAGCCAAGCGGGGAATTCACCCCTCCACTTT. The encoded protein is CASSQAGNSPLHF.

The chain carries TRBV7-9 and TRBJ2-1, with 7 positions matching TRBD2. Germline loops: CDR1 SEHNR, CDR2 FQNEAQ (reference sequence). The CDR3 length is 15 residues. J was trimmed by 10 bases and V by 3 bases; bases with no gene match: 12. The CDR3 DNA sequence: TGTGCCAGCAGCTTTTCAGCGGGGCTTACGGAAGAGCAGTTCTTC. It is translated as CASSFSAGLTEEQFF.

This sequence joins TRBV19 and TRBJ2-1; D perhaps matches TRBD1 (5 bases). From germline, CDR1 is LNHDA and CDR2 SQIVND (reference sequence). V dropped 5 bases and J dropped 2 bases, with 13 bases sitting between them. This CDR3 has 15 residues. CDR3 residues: CASSPTVDAYNEQFF. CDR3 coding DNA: TGTGCCAGTAGTCCGACAGTGGATGCCTACAATGAGCAGTTCTTC.

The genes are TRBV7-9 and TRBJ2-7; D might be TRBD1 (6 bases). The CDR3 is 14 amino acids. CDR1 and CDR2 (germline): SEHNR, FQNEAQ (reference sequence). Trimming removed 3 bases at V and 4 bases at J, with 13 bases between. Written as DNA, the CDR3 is TGTGCCAGCAGCTTCCGGGACACTGGATACGAGCAGTACTTC. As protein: CASSFRDTGYEQYF. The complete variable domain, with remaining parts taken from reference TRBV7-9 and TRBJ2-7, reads DTGVSQNPRHKITKRGQNVTFRCDPISEHNRLYWYRQTLGQGPEFLTYFQNEAQLEKSRLLSDRFSAERPKGSFSTLEIQRTEQGDSAMYLCASSFRDTGYEQYFGPGTRLTVT.

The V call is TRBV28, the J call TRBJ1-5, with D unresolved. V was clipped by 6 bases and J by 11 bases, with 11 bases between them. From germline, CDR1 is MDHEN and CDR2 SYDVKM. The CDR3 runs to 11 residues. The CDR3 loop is CASSSQQTQHF. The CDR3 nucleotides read TGTGCCAGCAGCTCACAACAGACCCAGCATTTT.

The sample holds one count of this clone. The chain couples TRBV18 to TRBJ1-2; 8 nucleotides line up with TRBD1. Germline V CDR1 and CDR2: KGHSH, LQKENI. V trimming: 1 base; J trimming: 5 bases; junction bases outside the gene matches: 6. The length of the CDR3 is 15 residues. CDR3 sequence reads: CASSPQDRVDYGYTF. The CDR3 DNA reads TGTGCCAGCTCACCACAGGACAGGGTTGATTATGGCTACACCTTC.

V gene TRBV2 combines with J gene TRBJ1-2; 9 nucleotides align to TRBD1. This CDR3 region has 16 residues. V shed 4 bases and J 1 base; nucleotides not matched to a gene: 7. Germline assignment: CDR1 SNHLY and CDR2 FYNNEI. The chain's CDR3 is CASSGQGVGLNYGYTF. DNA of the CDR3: TGTGCCAGCAGTGGACAGGGGGTGGGCCTTAACTATGGCTACACCTTC.

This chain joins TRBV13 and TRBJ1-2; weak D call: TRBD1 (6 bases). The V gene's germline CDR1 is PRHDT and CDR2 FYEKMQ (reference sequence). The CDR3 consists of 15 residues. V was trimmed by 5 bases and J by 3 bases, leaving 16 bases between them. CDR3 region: CASSVQGQRYYGYTF. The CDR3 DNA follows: TGTGCCAGCAGCGTACAGGGACAACGGTACTATGGCTACACCTTC. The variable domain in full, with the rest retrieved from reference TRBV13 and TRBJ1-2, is AAGVIQSPRHLIKEKRETATLKCYPIPRHDTVYWYQQGPGQDPQFLISFYEKMQSDKGSIPDRFSAQQFSDYHSELNMSSLELGDSALYFCASSVQGQRYYGYTFGSGTRLTVV.

In DNA form, the CDR3 reads TGTGCCAGCTCACCACGGCTCGGGGAGCTGTTTTTT. Translation: CASSPRLGELFF. The V and J genes are TRBV18 and TRBJ2-2; D not resolved. Trimming removed 1 base at V and 7 bases at J, with 4 bases between. This CDR3 has 12 residues. Germline V lookup: CDR1 KGHSH, CDR2 LQKENI.

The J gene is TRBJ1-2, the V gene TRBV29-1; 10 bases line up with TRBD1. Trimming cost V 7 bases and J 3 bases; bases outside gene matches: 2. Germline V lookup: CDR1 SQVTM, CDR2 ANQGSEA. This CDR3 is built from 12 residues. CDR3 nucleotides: TGCAGCGGACAGGGGGCGGACTATGGCTACACCTTC. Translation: CSGQGADYGYTF.